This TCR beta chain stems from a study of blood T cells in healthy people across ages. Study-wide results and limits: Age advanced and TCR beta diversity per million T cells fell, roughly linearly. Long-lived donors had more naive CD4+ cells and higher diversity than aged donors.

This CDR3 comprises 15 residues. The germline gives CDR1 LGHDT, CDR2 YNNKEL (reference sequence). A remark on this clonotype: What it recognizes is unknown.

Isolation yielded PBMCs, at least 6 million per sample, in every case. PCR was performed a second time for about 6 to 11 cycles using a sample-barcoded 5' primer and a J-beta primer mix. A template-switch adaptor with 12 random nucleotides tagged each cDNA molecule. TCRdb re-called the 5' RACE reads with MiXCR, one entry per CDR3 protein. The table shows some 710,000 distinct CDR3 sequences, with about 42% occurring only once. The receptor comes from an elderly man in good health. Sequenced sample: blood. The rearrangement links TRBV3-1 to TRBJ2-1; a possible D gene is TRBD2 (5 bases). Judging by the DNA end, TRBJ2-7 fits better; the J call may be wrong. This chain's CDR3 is CASSQEGLAYNEQYF. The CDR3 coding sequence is TGTGCCAGCAGCCAAGAAGGCCTAGCCTACAATGAGCAGTACTTC.